Included here is one TCR beta chain sequence, with context. Its antigen is still unknown. No base quality values were provided; no much bigger clone lies one nucleotide off. The iRepertoire nested amplicon-rescue multiplex PCR (arm-PCR) platform was used to amplify TCR alpha and beta CDR3 regions from RNA. One-step reverse transcription and amplification used roughly 100-400 ng of tissue mRNA or PBMC total RNA as input. Following bead purification, Illumina adapters were added by a secondary multiplex PCR, and libraries between 200 and 400 bp were gel-purified. Internal 6-nucleotide barcodes were carried by the libraries and were used for demultiplexing. Libraries were sequenced on an Illumina MiSeq with 2x220 or 2x250 nucleotide paired-end reads. In the original analysis: Paired reads were merged using FLASH 1.2.11 and aligned with BWA-MEM to the GRCh37 human genome, and TRA and TRB reads were then extracted. V and J assignment used an IMGT-derived reference of cassette sequences and CDR3 motifs that included pseudogenes. Three-frame translation of reads was performed, and productive CDR3s were defined as those with a C...FGXG motif and no stop codons. Clonotypes were defined as unique combinations of V-J cassette pair and CDR3 amino acid sequence. Reads were filtered by Hamming distance, with the threshold set by the sequence error rate of each sample in mapped regions. TCRdb reanalyzed the raw reads on its own, using fastp at Q25 for trimming and MiXCR for clone calling, and kept in-frame beta chains. When rows share a CDR3 protein, they turn into one entry using the most common DNA and genes. It is TCRdb's table, rather than the study itself, that gives the V and J calls and clone size. The sample table lists some 190,000 distinct CDR3 sequences, 32% of them with a count of one. The ten most abundant clones make up 20% of the sample.

The data are from a study of glioma-infiltrating T cells (dated by TCRdb to 2016 to 2017). About the full investigation: The study sequenced TCR alpha- and beta-chain repertoires from glioma tissue, from non-neoplastic brain tissue and from matched peripheral blood mononuclear cells. Three low-grade glioma patients, about eight primary glioblastoma patients and three non-glioma patients contributing non-neoplastic brain tissue were included in the paired cohort. Each tissue-infiltrating repertoire was compared with the same patient's peripheral blood repertoire to measure divergence between tissue and blood T-cell populations. Findings and caveats that apply to the study as a whole: VJ-independent divergence between tissue and blood was lower than expected in non-neoplastic patients but higher than expected in all gliomas, particularly low-grade gliomas. Group comparisons rested on small numbers: three non-neoplastic, three low-grade glioma and 7 or 8 glioblastoma patients. Very few CDR3 sequences were shared between tissue and blood, attributed to high CDR3 diversity and limited sampling.

CDR1 SGHRS and CDR2 YFSETQ were looked up in the germline V gene. Deletion took 4 bases off V and 8 bases off J, with a span of 10 bases between the germline ends. There are 11 amino acids in the CDR3, from cysteine to phenylalanine inclusive. Kept here is only the CDR3 DNA, which spans 33 bases and is read in frame from base 1. The chain is made from TRBV5-1 and TRBJ2-7; TRBD1 could be the D gene, as 5 bases match. Sequencing was performed on glioma tissue, nonneoplastic brain tissue, or PBMCs (not recorded which). The origin of this receptor is a human donor with low-grade glioma or glioblastoma, undergoing nonglioma brain surgery, or in good health (not recorded which). The DNA is TGCGCCAGCAGCCTCGACAGAAAGCAGTACTTC. Translated, this is CASSLDRKQYF. Extended through the reference TRBV5-1 and TRBJ2-7 proteins, this CDR3 yields the full variable domain: KAGVTQTPRYLIKTRGQQVTLSCSPISGHRSVSWYQQTPGQGLQFLFEYFSETQRNKGNFPGRFSGRQFSNSRSEMNVSTLELGDSALYLCASSLDRKQYFGPGTRLTVT.